What follows are 16 T cell receptor beta chains derived from one specimen sequenced in a study. One entry per CDR3 protein, called by TCRdb with MiXCR from the RT-PCR reads. Here the sample spans about 680,000 distinct CDR3 sequences, about 14% being singletons. Sequencing was done on a sample of memory CD4+ T cells from blood. Receptor source: a female donor in good health, serving as a healthy control.

CDR3 amino acids: CASSRTSGSIGELFF. The DNA for the CDR3 is TGTGCCAGCAGCCGGACTAGCGGGAGCATCGGGGAGCTGTTTTTT. V usage is TRBV7-9 and J usage is TRBJ2-2; 13 bases align to TRBD2. The length of the CDR3 is 15 residues. V lost 5 bases, J lost 7 bases, and 4 bases stayed unmatched. Germline V CDR1 and CDR2: SEHNR, FQNEAQ (reference sequence).

This clonotype was recorded a few times. The V gene is TRBV30, the J gene TRBJ2-1; 10 nucleotides line up with TRBD2. Germline trimming cut 0 bases from V and 4 bases from J; bases unmatched to any gene: 3. The CDR3 has 15 residues. From germline, CDR1 is GTSNPN and CDR2 SVGIG (reference sequence). The DNA for the CDR3 is TGTGCCTGGAGTGTACAACTAGCGGGGTACAATGAGCAGTTCTTC. Translated: CAWSVQLAGYNEQFF.

The rearrangement uses TRBV18 and TRBJ2-1, with 9 bases matching TRBD1. The CDR3 is 16 residues long. Trimming at V came to 0 bases and at J to 6 bases, leaving 6 bases not matched to a gene. Germline CDR1 is KGHSH and CDR2 is LQKENI. CDR3 region: CASSPPRTGARNEQFF. In DNA, the CDR3 is TGTGCCAGCTCACCACCCAGGACAGGGGCTCGCAATGAGCAGTTCTTC.

This chain uses TRBV29-1 with TRBJ1-5; TRBD1 agrees at 7 bases. V lost 4 bases to trimming and J lost 8 bases; unmatched junction nucleotides: 8. Per the germline V gene, CDR1 is SQVTM and CDR2 is ANQGSEA. The CDR3 contains 13 residues. The CDR3 DNA follows: TGCAGCGTTGGGGACAGACGGGGGGAGCCCCAGCATTTT. This encodes CSVGDRRGEPQHF.

This clonotype was detected only a few times. V usage is TRBV7-2 and J usage is TRBJ2-5; D remains unclear. The V gene's germline CDR1 is SGHTA and CDR2 FQGNSA. Trimming left V 1 base short and J 6 bases short, with 15 bases between. The CDR3 loop spans 15 amino acids. CDR3 protein: CASSLVSGVGQTQYF. The CDR3, as DNA: TGTGCCAGCAGCTTAGTGAGTGGTGTCGGGCAGACCCAGTACTTC.

The chain employs TRBV2 and TRBJ1-1; no definite D call. The CDR3 is made up of 16 amino acids. Germline CDR1 and CDR2: SNHLY and FYNNEI. Trimming shortened V by 7 bases and J by 1 base, and 19 bases separated the two germline ends. The CDR3 region is CASTKSQIAGNTEAFF. In DNA form, the CDR3 reads TGTGCCAGCACCAAAAGTCAGATAGCAGGGAACACTGAAGCTTTCTTT.

The rearrangement links TRBV25-1 to TRBJ2-1, with D perhaps TRBD2 (5 bases). Deletions cut 5 bases from V and 9 bases from J, with 20 bases between. Germline V gene data show CDR1 as MGHDK and CDR2 as SYGVNS. CDR3 length equals 15 residues. CDR3 region: CASSHWARDGGEQFF. The CDR3 region has the DNA TGTGCCAGCAGTCACTGGGCCCGGGATGGTGGTGAGCAGTTCTTC.

The chain is built from TRBV6-8 and TRBJ1-5, with unresolved D. The CDR3 is 13 residues long. V was trimmed by 2 bases and J by 4 bases, leaving 6 bases between them. From germline, CDR1 is MNHGY and CDR2 SAAAGT. The CDR3 nucleotides read TGTGCCAGCAGTTACACGGATAATCAGCCCCAGCATTTT. It codes for CASSYTDNQPQHF.

This clonotype has a handful of counts. The J gene is TRBJ1-5, the V gene TRBV12-3 or TRBV12-4, with D possibly being TRBD1 (5 bases). This CDR3 has 16 residues. V lost 5 bases and J 0 bases, leaving 14 bases between the germline ends. The CDR3 DNA reads as TGTGCCAGCAGTCCAGCTCAGGGCTATAGCAATCAGCCCCAGCATTTT. Translated: CASSPAQGYSNQPQHF.

In this sample, this clonotype turned up a few times. This rearrangement joins TRBV3-1 to TRBJ2-5; possibly TRBD1 for D (5 bases). The CDR3 sequence is 15 residues long. Germline-derived CDR1 and CDR2 are LGHDT and YNNKEL (reference sequence). The germline V and J ends were trimmed by 1 base and 1 base, with 10 bases remaining between them. CDR3 DNA sequence: TGTGCCAGCAGCCAAGGTGCAGGGTTCCAAGAGACCCAGTACTTC. Its translation: CASSQGAGFQETQYF.

The chain joins TRBV9 to TRBJ2-2, with D tentatively TRBD1 or TRBD2 (5 bases each). Looked up from germline, CDR1 is SGDLS and CDR2 is YYNGEE. The germline V and J ends were trimmed by 3 bases and 4 bases, with 22 bases remaining between them. The CDR3 has 18 amino acids. CDR3 sequence reads: CASSAGTDSFGSTGELFF. In nucleotides, the CDR3 is TGTGCCAGCAGCGCGGGGACGGACTCATTCGGATCCACCGGGGAGCTGTTTTTT.

This clonotype was detected ten times or more. V gene TRBV11-2 combines with J gene TRBJ2-1; 8 positions match TRBD2. CDR1 and CDR2 from the germline V gene are SGHAT and FQNNGV. The CDR3 extends over 16 amino acids. J was trimmed by 0 bases and V by 2 bases; bases with no gene match: 3. The CDR3 region is CASSLRLASSYNEQFF. Written as DNA, the CDR3 is TGTGCCAGCAGCTTACGACTAGCGAGCTCCTACAATGAGCAGTTCTTC. Combining the CDR3 with reference TRBV11-2 and TRBJ2-1 gives the whole variable domain EAGVAQSPRYKIIEKRQSVAFWCNPISGHATLYWYQQILGQGPKLLIQFQNNGVVDDSQLPKDRFSAERLKGVDSTLKIQPAKLEDSAVYLCASSLRLASSYNEQFFGPGTRLTVL.

The J gene is TRBJ2-3, the V gene TRBV20-1; TRBD2 agrees at 7 bases. Germline V gene data show CDR1 as DFQATT and CDR2 as SNEGSKA (reference sequence). This CDR3 contains 16 residues. The V segment lost 0 bases and the J segment 0 bases; nucleotides outside the gene matches: 6. CDR3 in DNA: TGCAGTGCTAGAGAACGGCGGGGGACTAGCACAGATACGCAGTATTTT. Amino acid sequence: CSARERRGTSTDTQYF.

This clonotype has at least ten counts. The chain has TRBV20-1 and TRBJ2-7, with TRBD1 matching over 9 bases. V lost 6 bases and J lost 6; bases outside the gene matches: 9. The germline V gene encodes CDR1 DFQATT and CDR2 SNEGSKA (reference sequence). The CDR3 runs to 13 residues. In nucleotides, the CDR3 is TGCAGTGCCCCCGGGACAGGGACTATCGAGCAGTACTTC. Amino acids: CSAPGTGTIEQYF.

The chain links TRBV20-1 to TRBJ2-1, with a possible D match to TRBD1 (5 bases). The CDR3 consists of 11 residues. CDR1 is DFQATT and CDR2 is SNEGSKA in the germline V gene (reference sequence). The CDR3 nucleotides are TGCAGCCTGGGGCAGCCCCGTGAGCAGTTCTTC. Amino acids: CSLGQPREQFF.

CDR3 sequence: CSARDQRGYNEQFF. CDR3 nucleotide sequence: TGCAGTGCTAGAGATCAGCGGGGATACAATGAGCAGTTCTTC. This chain uses TRBV20-1 with TRBJ2-1, with TRBD2 identical over 7 bases. The CDR3 is 14 amino acids. Germline CDR1 DFQATT, CDR2 SNEGSKA (reference sequence). V gave up 0 bases and J gave up 4 bases; unmatched junction bases: 3.